This is a list of T cell receptor beta chains from one sample in a study of cytomegalovirus exposure and HLA in healthy donors. Clones were read by immunoSEQ multiplex PCR, and TCRdb kept only the in-frame ones, dropping some. The sample holds some 200,000 clones, 75% to 95% seen once. Material: PBMCs. Every receptor here comes from a woman aged 18-29 years in good health and CMV-seronegative. Each CDR3 is given with its conserved first and last residue. The D gene is left open where the match is weak. The size of a clone is reported for some rows only, either as once, few or many, or as a class for expanded clones.

clone_size: NA
d_call: TRBD2
j_call: TRBJ2-2
cdr3_length: 18
v_call: TRBV25-1
cdr3_aa: CASSPGLAGGGRTGELFF
cdr3_nt: TGTGCCAGCTCCCCGGGACTAGCGGGAGGAGGCCGCACCGGGGAGCTGTTTTTT

clone_size: NA
d_call: NA
j_call: TRBJ2-5
cdr3_length: 16
v_call: TRBV7-3
cdr3_aa: CASSPGGTEYQETQYF
cdr3_nt: TGTGCCAGCAGCCCCGGAGGGACAGAGTACCAAGAGACCCAGTACTTC

clone_size: NA
d_call: TRBD2
j_call: TRBJ2-7
cdr3_length: 14
v_call: TRBV2
cdr3_aa: CASSGTSGNYEQYF
cdr3_nt: TGTGCCAGCTCCGGGACTAGCGGGAACTACGAGCAGTACTTC

clone_size: NA
d_call: NA
j_call: TRBJ2-2
cdr3_length: 16
v_call: TRBV11-2
cdr3_aa: CASSLDTGLHTGELFF
cdr3_nt: TGTGCCAGCAGCTTAGACACCGGACTACACACCGGGGAGCTGTTTTTT

clone_size: NA
d_call: TRBD2
j_call: TRBJ2-1
cdr3_length: 19
v_call: TRBV13
cdr3_aa: CASSLVSSASGSFYNEQFF
cdr3_nt: TGTGCCAGCAGCTTAGTTTCTTCGGCTAGCGGGAGCTTCTACAATGAGCAGTTCTTC

clone_size: NA
d_call: NA
j_call: TRBJ1-1
cdr3_length: 13
v_call: TRBV6-6
cdr3_aa: CASSYSGSAEAFF
cdr3_nt: TGTGCCAGCAGTTACAGTGGGAGCGCTGAAGCTTTCTTT

clone_size: NA
d_call: NA
j_call: TRBJ2-3
cdr3_length: 15
v_call: TRBV10-3
cdr3_aa: CAISDGQHSTDTQYF
cdr3_nt: TGTGCCATCAGTGATGGGCAGCATAGCACAGATACGCAGTATTTT

clone_size: NA
d_call: TRBD1
j_call: TRBJ1-3
cdr3_length: 15
v_call: TRBV23-1
cdr3_aa: CASTLIDRGVNTIYF
cdr3_nt: TGCGCCAGCACCCTTATCGACAGGGGGGTGAACACCATATATTTT

clone_size: NA
d_call: NA
j_call: TRBJ2-7
cdr3_length: 10
v_call: TRBV20-1
cdr3_aa: CSAVVSEQYF
cdr3_nt: TGCAGTGCCGTCGTCTCCGAGCAGTACTTC

clone_size: NA
d_call: NA
j_call: TRBJ2-2
cdr3_length: 16
v_call: TRBV27
cdr3_aa: CASTQRVLGGTGELFF
cdr3_nt: TGTGCCAGCACCCAAAGGGTCCTAGGGGGTACCGGGGAGCTGTTTTTT

clone_size: NA
d_call: NA
j_call: TRBJ1-1
cdr3_length: 15
v_call: TRBV10-2
cdr3_aa: CASSERWTVNTEAFF
cdr3_nt: TGCGCCAGCAGTGAGCGGTGGACAGTGAACACTGAAGCTTTCTTT

clone_size: NA
d_call: TRBD1
j_call: TRBJ1-1
cdr3_length: 13
v_call: TRBV7-6
cdr3_aa: CASSLDRHTEAFF
cdr3_nt: TGTGCCAGCAGCTTGGACAGGCACACTGAAGCTTTCTTT

clone_size: NA
d_call: NA
j_call: TRBJ1-4
cdr3_length: 14
v_call: TRBV7-9
cdr3_aa: CASSSPLSGEKLFF
cdr3_nt: TGTGCCAGCAGCTCACCTTTAAGTGGCGAAAAACTGTTTTTT

clone_size: NA
d_call: TRBD2
j_call: TRBJ2-3
cdr3_length: 16
v_call: TRBV27
cdr3_aa: CASSLGLAGVTDTQYF
cdr3_nt: TGTGCCAGCAGTCTTGGACTAGCGGGGGTCACAGATACGCAGTATTTT

clone_size: NA
d_call: TRBD2
j_call: TRBJ2-1
cdr3_length: 16
v_call: TRBV2
cdr3_aa: CASSGPGLARNNEQFF
cdr3_nt: TGTGCCAGCAGTGGTCCGGGACTAGCGAGGAACAATGAGCAGTTCTTC

clone_size: once
d_call: NA
j_call: TRBJ1-1
cdr3_length: 13
v_call: TRBV9
cdr3_aa: CASSVRAGTEAFF
cdr3_nt: TGTGCCAGCAGCGTCCGGGCGGGCACTGAAGCTTTCTTT

clone_size: NA
d_call: NA
j_call: TRBJ1-5
cdr3_length: 15
v_call: TRBV6-1
cdr3_aa: CASSGQTSSNQPQHF
cdr3_nt: TGTGCCAGCAGTGGACAGACTTCTAGCAATCAGCCCCAGCATTTT

clone_size: NA
d_call: NA
j_call: TRBJ2-2
cdr3_length: 15
v_call: TRBV10-3
cdr3_aa: CATRDKLALTGELFF
cdr3_nt: TGTGCCACCCGGGATAAACTAGCTTTAACCGGGGAGCTGTTTTTT

clone_size: NA
d_call: NA
j_call: TRBJ1-5
cdr3_length: 15
v_call: TRBV9
cdr3_aa: CASSPLSGENQPQHF
cdr3_nt: TGTGCCAGCAGCCCCTTATCGGGGGAGAATCAGCCCCAGCATTTT

clone_size: NA
d_call: TRBD2
j_call: TRBJ2-7
cdr3_length: 13
v_call: TRBV29-1
cdr3_aa: CSVNKREGYEQYF
cdr3_nt: TGCAGCGTAAATAAGCGGGAGGGCTACGAGCAGTACTTC

clone_size: few
d_call: TRBD2
j_call: TRBJ2-1
cdr3_length: 16
v_call: TRBV10-1
cdr3_aa: CASSETSGRSGNEQFF
cdr3_nt: TGCGCCAGCAGTGAGACTAGCGGGAGATCGGGGAATGAGCAGTTCTTC

clone_size: NA
d_call: NA
j_call: TRBJ1-2
cdr3_length: 14
v_call: TRBV6-1
cdr3_aa: CASSERLGGYGYTF
cdr3_nt: TGTGCCAGCAGTGAACGGTTGGGGGGCTATGGCTACACCTTC

clone_size: NA
d_call: NA
j_call: TRBJ1-5
cdr3_length: 15
v_call: TRBV7-9
cdr3_aa: CASSYLGGQGQPQHF
cdr3_nt: TGTGCCAGCAGCTACCTGGGGGGTCAGGGTCAGCCCCAGCATTTT

clone_size: few
d_call: TRBD2
j_call: TRBJ2-5
cdr3_length: 16
v_call: TRBV5-4
cdr3_aa: CASSLSGGSAIETQYF
cdr3_nt: TGTGCCAGCAGCTTGTCGGGCGGGAGTGCCATTGAGACCCAGTACTTC

clone_size: NA
d_call: NA
j_call: TRBJ1-2
cdr3_length: 11
v_call: TRBV29-1
cdr3_aa: CSVGGNYGYTF
cdr3_nt: TGCAGCGTCGGCGGGAACTATGGCTACACCTTC

clone_size: NA
d_call: TRBD2
j_call: TRBJ2-1
cdr3_length: 15
v_call: TRBV6-1
cdr3_aa: CASSGSGGAYNEQFF
cdr3_nt: TGTGCCAGCAGTGGTAGCGGGGGGGCCTACAATGAGCAGTTCTTC

clone_size: NA
d_call: NA
j_call: TRBJ2-1
cdr3_length: 15
v_call: TRBV5-1
cdr3_aa: CASSLEAGAIYEQFF
cdr3_nt: TGCGCCAGCAGCTTGGAGGCAGGGGCGATCTATGAGCAGTTCTTC

clone_size: once
d_call: NA
j_call: TRBJ1-6
cdr3_length: 19
v_call: TRBV9
cdr3_aa: CASSAQDAPEEIYNSPLHF
cdr3_nt: TGTGCCAGCAGCGCCCAAGACGCGCCAGAGGAAATTTATAATTCACCCCTCCACTTT

clone_size: NA
d_call: TRBD2
j_call: TRBJ2-1
cdr3_length: 15
v_call: TRBV7-2
cdr3_aa: CASSQKSGDDNEQFF
cdr3_nt: TGTGCCAGCAGCCAGAAGAGCGGGGACGACAATGAGCAGTTCTTC

clone_size: NA
d_call: TRBD1
j_call: TRBJ1-2
cdr3_length: 18
v_call: TRBV4-1
cdr3_aa: CASSQEPVTGAPQYGYTF
cdr3_nt: TGCGCCAGCAGCCAAGAACCCGTGACAGGGGCTCCCCAATATGGCTACACCTTC

clone_size: NA
d_call: NA
j_call: TRBJ2-3
cdr3_length: 13
v_call: TRBV6-1
cdr3_aa: CASSGTNTDTQYF
cdr3_nt: TGTGCCAGCAGTGGGACTAACACAGATACGCAGTATTTT

clone_size: once
d_call: NA
j_call: TRBJ2-1
cdr3_length: 13
v_call: TRBV9
cdr3_aa: CASSRTHYNEQFF
cdr3_nt: TGTGCCAGCAGCCGGACTCATTACAATGAGCAGTTCTTC

clone_size: NA
d_call: TRBD2
j_call: TRBJ2-1
cdr3_length: 15
v_call: TRBV7-8
cdr3_aa: CASSLGASGTNEQFF
cdr3_nt: TGTGCCAGCAGCTTAGGGGCTAGCGGGACGAATGAGCAGTTCTTC

clone_size: once
d_call: NA
j_call: TRBJ1-2
cdr3_length: 14
v_call: TRBV6-5
cdr3_aa: CASSYRTARYGYTF
cdr3_nt: TGTGCCAGCAGTTATCGGACAGCCCGCTATGGCTACACCTTC

clone_size: once
d_call: NA
j_call: TRBJ2-4
cdr3_length: 15
v_call: TRBV30
cdr3_aa: CAWSVATLAKNIQYF
cdr3_nt: TGTGCCTGGAGTGTAGCGACCCTAGCCAAAAACATTCAGTACTTC

clone_size: NA
d_call: TRBD2
j_call: TRBJ2-4
cdr3_length: 16
v_call: TRBV11-2
cdr3_aa: CASSSLGSGRRDIQYF
cdr3_nt: TGTGCCAGCAGCTCCCTGGGTAGCGGGAGAAGGGACATTCAGTACTTC

clone_size: NA
d_call: NA
j_call: TRBJ1-4
cdr3_length: 13
v_call: TRBV29-1
cdr3_aa: CSVKGAGSEKLFF
cdr3_nt: TGCAGCGTGAAAGGGGCGGGGAGTGAAAAACTGTTTTTT

clone_size: NA
d_call: NA
j_call: TRBJ2-3
cdr3_length: 20
v_call: TRBV27
cdr3_aa: CASSPSWGLAVPQAGNTQYF
cdr3_nt: TGTGCCAGCAGTCCTAGTTGGGGGCTAGCGGTACCCCAGGCGGGAAATACGCAGTATTTT

clone_size: few
d_call: NA
j_call: TRBJ2-7
cdr3_length: 12
v_call: TRBV7-6
cdr3_aa: CASSSISYEQYF
cdr3_nt: TGTGCCAGCAGCTCCATCTCCTACGAGCAGTACTTC

clone_size: NA
d_call: NA
j_call: TRBJ2-2
cdr3_length: 16
v_call: TRBV21-1
cdr3_aa: CASSKARQQQTGELFF
cdr3_nt: TGTGCCAGCAGCAAAGCACGACAGCAACAAACCGGGGAGCTGTTTTTT

clone_size: NA
d_call: NA
j_call: TRBJ1-5
cdr3_length: 15
v_call: TRBV18
cdr3_aa: CASSLGSLENQPQHF
cdr3_nt: TGTGCCAGCTCCCTCGGGTCGCTGGAGAATCAGCCCCAGCATTTT

clone_size: NA
d_call: TRBD2
j_call: TRBJ2-1
cdr3_length: 15
v_call: TRBV5-1
cdr3_aa: CASSATSDSYNEQFF
cdr3_nt: TGCGCCAGCAGCGCAACTAGCGACTCCTACAATGAGCAGTTCTTC

clone_size: NA
d_call: NA
j_call: TRBJ2-7
cdr3_length: 14
v_call: TRBV9
cdr3_aa: CASSEHAQVYEQYF
cdr3_nt: TGTGCCAGCAGCGAGCATGCGCAAGTCTACGAGCAGTACTTC

clone_size: NA
d_call: TRBD2
j_call: TRBJ2-7
cdr3_length: 14
v_call: TRBV5-1
cdr3_aa: CASRLAGGPYEQYF
cdr3_nt: TGCGCCAGCAGGCTAGCGGGAGGGCCCTACGAGCAGTACTTC

clone_size: NA
d_call: TRBD1
j_call: TRBJ2-7
cdr3_length: 15
v_call: TRBV28
cdr3_aa: CASSLHRGLKNEQYF
cdr3_nt: TGTGCCAGCAGTTTACACAGGGGGTTGAAGAACGAGCAGTACTTC

clone_size: NA
d_call: NA
j_call: TRBJ2-5
cdr3_length: 15
v_call: TRBV5-6
cdr3_aa: CASSLVTGAGETQYF
cdr3_nt: TGTGCCAGCAGCTTGGTTACAGGGGCGGGGGAGACCCAGTACTTC

clone_size: NA
d_call: TRBD2
j_call: TRBJ2-3
cdr3_length: 17
v_call: TRBV28
cdr3_aa: CASSSLLAVPKGFTQYF
cdr3_nt: TGTGCCAGCAGCTCCCTCCTAGCGGTTCCCAAGGGGTTTACGCAGTATTTT

clone_size: NA
d_call: NA
j_call: TRBJ1-2
cdr3_length: 12
v_call: TRBV28
cdr3_aa: CASGPGLYGYTF
cdr3_nt: TGTGCCAGCGGCCCAGGGCTCTATGGCTACACCTTC

clone_size: NA
d_call: NA
j_call: TRBJ1-2
cdr3_length: 15
v_call: TRBV29-1
cdr3_aa: CSVEVKGSVYYGYTF
cdr3_nt: TGCAGCGTTGAAGTCAAAGGGAGTGTATACTATGGCTACACCTTC

clone_size: NA
d_call: TRBD1
j_call: TRBJ2-5
cdr3_length: 15
v_call: TRBV10-3
cdr3_aa: CAIRAAPDRGETQYF
cdr3_nt: TGTGCCATCAGGGCTGCCCCTGACAGGGGGGAGACCCAGTACTTC

clone_size: NA
d_call: TRBD1
j_call: TRBJ2-1
cdr3_length: 16
v_call: TRBV7-9
cdr3_aa: CASSADRGSSYNEQFF
cdr3_nt: TGTGCCAGCAGCGCAGACAGGGGGAGCTCCTACAATGAGCAGTTCTTC

clone_size: NA
d_call: NA
j_call: TRBJ1-1
cdr3_length: 15
v_call: TRBV4-1
cdr3_aa: CASSQEGAVNTEAFF
cdr3_nt: TGCGCCAGCAGCCAAGAGGGGGCGGTGAACACTGAAGCTTTCTTT

clone_size: NA
d_call: TRBD1
j_call: TRBJ1-4
cdr3_length: 15
v_call: TRBV7-9
cdr3_aa: CASSFRQGSNEKLFF
cdr3_nt: TGTGCCAGCAGCTTCCGACAGGGAAGTAATGAAAAACTGTTTTTT

clone_size: NA
d_call: TRBD1
j_call: TRBJ1-3
cdr3_length: 16
v_call: TRBV10-3
cdr3_aa: CAISEGTGYSGNTIYF
cdr3_nt: TGTGCCATCAGTGAAGGGACAGGTTACTCTGGAAACACCATATATTTT